Below are 3 T cell receptor beta chains sequenced from a single sample in a study of OX40 agonist ivuxolimab in advanced cancers. TCRdb keeps only in-frame clones here, not all; method: immunoSEQ multiplex PCR. The profile shows about 53,000 clones, around 89% of them singletons. The sample in question was CD4+ or CD8+ T cells sorted from blood, obtained in a trial of the OX40 agonist ivuxolimab. The receptors shown here come from an adult with an advanced solid tumor such as melanoma, head and neck, liver or kidney cancer.

The CDR3 loop is CAVRDRGWEQYF. CDR3 in DNA: TGTGCCGTCCGGGACAGGGGGTGGGAGCAGTACTTC. The chain carries TRBV2 and TRBJ2-7; the match to TRBD1 covers 11 bases. The V gene's germline CDR1 is SNHLY and CDR2 FYNNEI. Germline trimming cut 11 bases from V and 7 bases from J; bases unmatched to any gene: 7. The CDR3 length is 12 residues.

The chain joins TRBV30 to TRBJ1-6, with 7 positions matching TRBD1. The CDR3 has 14 residues. V lost 2 bases to trimming and J lost 7 bases; unmatched junction nucleotides: 5. Germline V gives CDR1 GTSNPN, CDR2 SVGIG (reference sequence). The CDR3 DNA is TGTGCCTGGAGTACAGGGGTGGGCAATTCACCCCTCCACTTT. It translates to CAWSTGVGNSPLHF.

The V and J genes are TRBV30 and TRBJ2-1; perhaps TRBD1 as D (6 bases). The CDR3 is 13 amino acids. The ends were cut back, 2 bases at V and 2 bases at J, with 7 bases in the middle. CDR1 and CDR2 from the germline V gene are GTSNPN and SVGIG (reference sequence). CDR3 nucleotides: TGTGCCTGGAGTAGGACAGCCTACAATGAGCAGTTCTTC. It codes for CAWSRTAYNEQFF.